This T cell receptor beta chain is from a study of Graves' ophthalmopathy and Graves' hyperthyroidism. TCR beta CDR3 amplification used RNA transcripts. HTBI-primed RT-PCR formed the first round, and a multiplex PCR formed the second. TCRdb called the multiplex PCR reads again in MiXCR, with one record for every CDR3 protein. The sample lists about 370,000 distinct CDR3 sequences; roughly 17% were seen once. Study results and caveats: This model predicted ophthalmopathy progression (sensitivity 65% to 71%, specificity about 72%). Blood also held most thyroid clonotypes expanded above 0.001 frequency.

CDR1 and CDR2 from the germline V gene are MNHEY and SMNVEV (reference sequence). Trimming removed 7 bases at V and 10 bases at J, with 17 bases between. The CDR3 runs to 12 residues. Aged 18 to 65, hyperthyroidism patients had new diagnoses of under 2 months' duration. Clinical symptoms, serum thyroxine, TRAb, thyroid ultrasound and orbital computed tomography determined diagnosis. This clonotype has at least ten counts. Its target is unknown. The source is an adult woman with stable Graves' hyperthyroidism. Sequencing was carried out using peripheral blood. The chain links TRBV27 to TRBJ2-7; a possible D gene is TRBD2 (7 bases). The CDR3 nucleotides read TGTGCCAGCACCCCCAGGGGAGGGAGACAGTACTTC. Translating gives CASTPRGGRQYF.